Following are 6 T cell receptor beta chains from one sample sequenced in a study of CD8 T cells in Susac syndrome. RNA totalling roughly 0.5 to 1 ug underwent reverse transcription with random hexamers. Via MiXCR, TCRdb re-called the immunoSEQ multiplex PCR reads, giving one row per CDR3 protein. The data contain approximately 300,000 distinct CDR3 sequences, around 89% of them seen just once; the ten biggest clones take up less than 0.2%. The sample was CD8+ T cells from PBMCs. All receptors derive from a human donor with multiple sclerosis.

V gene TRBV18 combines with J gene TRBJ2-1; TRBD1 matches at 7 bases. Germline CDR1 reads KGHSH; CDR2 reads LQKENI. CDR3 length equals 16 residues. The J segment lost 2 bases and the V segment lost 3 bases, leaving 7 bases of the junction unmatched. The chain's CDR3 is CASSPPTGPTYNEQFF. CDR3 sequence (DNA): TGTGCCAGCTCACCCCCGACAGGGCCAACCTACAATGAGCAGTTCTTC.

The chain couples TRBV4-3 to TRBJ1-3; D remains ambiguous. This CDR3 is 18 amino acids long. Germline CDR1 reads LGHNA; CDR2 reads YSLEER. V was clipped by 1 base and J by 4 bases, with 20 bases between them. This CDR3 reads CASSQVLSWGGNGNTIYF. In nucleotides, the CDR3 is TGCGCCAGCAGCCAAGTCCTCTCGTGGGGAGGGAACGGAAACACCATATATTTT.

The rearrangement joins TRBV27 to TRBJ1-1, with TRBD1 as a possible D gene (6 bases). CDR1 and CDR2 (germline): MNHEY, SMNVEV (reference sequence). The CDR3 extends over 14 amino acids. V was trimmed by 6 bases and J by 2 bases, leaving 13 bases between them. The CDR3 DNA reads TGTGCCAGCAGGACCGGACAGACAAACACTGAAGCTTTCTTT. Protein product: CASRTGQTNTEAFF.

The chain carries TRBV28 and TRBJ2-1; D is undetermined. CDR3 length: 12 amino acids. V lost 6 bases and J 8 bases, leaving 11 bases between the germline ends. The germline gives CDR1 MDHEN, CDR2 SYDVKM. The CDR3 is CASSPGSDEQFF. The CDR3 region has the DNA TGTGCCAGCAGCCCCGGCTCCGATGAGCAGTTCTTC. Full variable domain (missing parts from reference TRBV28 and TRBJ2-1): DVKVTQSSRYLVKRTGEKVFLECVQDMDHENMFWYRQDPGLGLRLIYFSYDVKMKEKGDIPEGYSVSREKKERFSLILESASTNQTSMYLCASSPGSDEQFFGPGTRLTVL.

The chain has TRBV6-5 and TRBJ1-5, with unresolved D. This CDR3 has 13 residues. V lost 0 bases and J lost 7, with 7 bases in between. Germline CDR1 is MNHEY and CDR2 is SVGAGI. CDR3 DNA sequence: TGTGCCAGCAGTTACTCGTTTTCCCAGCCCCAGCATTTT. Amino acids: CASSYSFSQPQHF.

The V and J genes are TRBV11-2 and TRBJ2-7; TRBD1 matches 8 bases. CDR1 and CDR2 from the germline V gene are SGHAT and FQNNGV. V gave up 3 bases and J gave up 4 bases; unmatched junction bases: 5. CDR3 size: 14 residues. For the CDR3, the DNA is TGTGCCAGCAGCTTCGGACAGGGATGGTACGAGCAGTACTTC. Encoded protein: CASSFGQGWYEQYF.